This T cell receptor (beta chain) was observed in a study of PD-L1 blockade in urothelial cancer. Notes on the study in general: Lower than median blood TCR clonality before treatment predicted better survival.

This clone was recorded only once. The antigen is unknown. Produced via immunoSEQ multiplex PCR; TCRdb's table is partial and in-frame only. This sample has tens of thousands of clones, with approximately 84% found just once. The time point denotes: peripheral blood 6 weeks after treatment start. Patient disease was locally advanced or metastatic urothelial carcinoma. Patients each gave 1 to 8 samples, pretreatment and on-treatment. Germline trimming cut 0 bases from V and 13 bases from J; bases unmatched to any gene: 4. There are 13 residues in the CDR3. Germline assignment: CDR1 SGDLS and CDR2 YYNGEE.

The source of this sequence is a man in his 70s with urothelial cancer. The sequencing used PBMCs, collected around atezolizumab (anti-PD-L1) treatment. The chain combines TRBV9 with TRBJ2-1, with 10 positions matching TRBD2. The DNA for the CDR3 is TGTGCCAGCAGCGTAGGGCTAGCGGGAGTACAGTTCTTC. This encodes CASSVGLAGVQFF.